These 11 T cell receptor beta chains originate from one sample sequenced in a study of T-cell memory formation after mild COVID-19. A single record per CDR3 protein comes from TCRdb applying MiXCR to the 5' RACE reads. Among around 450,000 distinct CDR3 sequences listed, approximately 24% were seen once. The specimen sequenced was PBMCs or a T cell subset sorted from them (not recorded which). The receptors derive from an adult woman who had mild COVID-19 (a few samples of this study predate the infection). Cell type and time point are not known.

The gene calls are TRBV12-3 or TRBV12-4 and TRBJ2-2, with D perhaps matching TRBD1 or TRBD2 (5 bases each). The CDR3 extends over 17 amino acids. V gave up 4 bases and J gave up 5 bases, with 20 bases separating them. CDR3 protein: CASSSSDWGYRTGELFF. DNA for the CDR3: TGTGCCAGCAGTTCAAGTGATTGGGGGTATAGGACCGGGGAGCTGTTTTTT.

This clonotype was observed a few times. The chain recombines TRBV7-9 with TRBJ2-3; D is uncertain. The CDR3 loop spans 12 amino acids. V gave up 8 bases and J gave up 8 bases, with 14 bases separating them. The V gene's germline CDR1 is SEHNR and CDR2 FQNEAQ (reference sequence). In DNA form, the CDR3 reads TGTGCCAGCGCCCCTCCGGGTAGTACGCAGTATTTT. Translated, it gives CASAPPGSTQYF.

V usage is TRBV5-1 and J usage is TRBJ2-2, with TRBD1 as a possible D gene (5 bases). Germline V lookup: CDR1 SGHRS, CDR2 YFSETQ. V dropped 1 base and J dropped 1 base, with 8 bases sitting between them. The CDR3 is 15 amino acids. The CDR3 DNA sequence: TGCGCCAGCAGCTTGTTGCAGGGGAACACCGGGGAGCTGTTTTTT. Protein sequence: CASSLLQGNTGELFF.

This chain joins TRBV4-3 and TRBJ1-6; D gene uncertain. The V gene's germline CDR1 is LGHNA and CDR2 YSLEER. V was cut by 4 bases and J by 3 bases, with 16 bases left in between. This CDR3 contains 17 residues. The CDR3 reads CASSRVRSGGYNSPLHF. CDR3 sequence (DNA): TGCGCCAGCAGCCGCGTGAGGTCAGGCGGCTATAATTCACCCCTCCACTTT.

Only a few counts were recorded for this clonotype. The CDR3 sequence: CASSLEGAGGPRETQYF. The CDR3 DNA follows: TGTGCCAGCAGCTTAGAAGGGGCAGGGGGCCCGAGAGAGACCCAGTACTTC. V is TRBV7-8 and J is TRBJ2-5; 8 nucleotides agree with TRBD1. Per the germline V gene, CDR1 is SGHVS and CDR2 is FQNEAQ. J gave up 4 bases and V 1 base, and 11 bases lay outside the gene matches. CDR3 length: 17 residues.

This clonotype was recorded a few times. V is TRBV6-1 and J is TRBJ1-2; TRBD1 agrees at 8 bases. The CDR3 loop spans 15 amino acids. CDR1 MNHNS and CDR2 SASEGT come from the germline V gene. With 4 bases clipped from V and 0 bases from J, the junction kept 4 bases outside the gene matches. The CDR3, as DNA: TGTGCCAGCAGTGGGGGACAGGTCGCTAACTATGGCTACACCTTC. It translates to CASSGGQVANYGYTF.

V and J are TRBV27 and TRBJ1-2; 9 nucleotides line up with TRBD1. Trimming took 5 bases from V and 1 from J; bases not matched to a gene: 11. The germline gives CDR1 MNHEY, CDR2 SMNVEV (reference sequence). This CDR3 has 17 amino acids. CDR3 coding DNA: TGTGCCAGCAGTCCTTCCGGGACAGGGACTTATAACTATGGCTACACCTTC. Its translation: CASSPSGTGTYNYGYTF.

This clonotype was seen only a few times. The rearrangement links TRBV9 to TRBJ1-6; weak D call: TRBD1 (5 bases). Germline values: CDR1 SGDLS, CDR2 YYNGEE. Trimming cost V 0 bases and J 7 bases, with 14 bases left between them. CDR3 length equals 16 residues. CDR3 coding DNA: TGTGCCAGCAGCGTAGGTCAGGCTGGGGGAAATTCACCCCTCCACTTT. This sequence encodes CASSVGQAGGNSPLHF. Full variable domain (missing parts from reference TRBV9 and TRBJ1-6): DSGVTQTPKHLITATGQRVTLRCSPRSGDLSVYWYQQSLDQGLQFLIQYYNGEERAKGNILERFSAQQFPDLHSELNLSSLELGDSALYFCASSVGQAGGNSPLHFGNGTRLTVT.

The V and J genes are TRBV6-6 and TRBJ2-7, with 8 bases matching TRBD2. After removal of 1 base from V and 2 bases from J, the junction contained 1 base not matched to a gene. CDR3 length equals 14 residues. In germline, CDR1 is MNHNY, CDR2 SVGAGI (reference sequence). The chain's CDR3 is CASSYLAGTYEQYF. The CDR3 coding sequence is TGTGCCAGCAGTTACTTAGCGGGGACCTACGAGCAGTACTTC.

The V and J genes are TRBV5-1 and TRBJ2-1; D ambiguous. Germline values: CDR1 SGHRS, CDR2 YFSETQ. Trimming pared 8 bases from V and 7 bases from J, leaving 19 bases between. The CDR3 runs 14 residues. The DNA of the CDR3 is TGCGCCAGTGAGGATTGGGCAGGCCGAAATGAGCAGTTCTTC. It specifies CASEDWAGRNEQFF.

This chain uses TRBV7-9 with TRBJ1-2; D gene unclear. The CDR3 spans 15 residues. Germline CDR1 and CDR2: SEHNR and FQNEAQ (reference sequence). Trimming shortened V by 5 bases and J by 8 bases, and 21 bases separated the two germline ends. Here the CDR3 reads CASSDTSLQRMGYTF. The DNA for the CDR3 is TGTGCCAGCAGCGACACTTCTCTACAGCGTATGGGCTACACCTTC.